Listed below are T cell receptor beta chains from one sample, sequenced in a study of response to subunit inactivated influenza vaccine. TCRdb called the RT-PCR reads again in MiXCR, with one record for every CDR3 protein. The sample includes about 480,000 distinct CDR3 sequences, about 10% of them seen just once. The sequenced sample was PBMCs from blood, obtained 45 days after vaccination. The receptor source for this set is a man in his forties or fifties who received an inactivated influenza vaccine. The conserved cysteine and the conserved F or W are not part of the CDR3 here. The order of the fields is J gene, D gene, clone size, V gene, CDR3 protein. D genes are given only for firm matches. For some rows the clone size is stated as once, few or many, or as a class when expanded; others skip it.

j_call: TRBJ2-1; d_call: TRBD2; clone_size: many; v_call: TRBV6-5; cdr3_aa: ASSRTSWDNEQF
j_call: TRBJ1-2; d_call: TRBD1; clone_size: few; v_call: TRBV2; cdr3_aa: ASSAAGGNYGYT
j_call: TRBJ2-1; d_call: TRBD2; clone_size: -; v_call: TRBV6-5; cdr3_aa: ASSFYGLALDNEQF
j_call: TRBJ2-7; d_call: -; clone_size: few; v_call: TRBV4-3; cdr3_aa: ASSQGIRDETYEQY
j_call: TRBJ2-1; d_call: TRBD2; clone_size: -; v_call: TRBV28; cdr3_aa: ASSPPLGGRTMSSYNEQF
j_call: TRBJ2-4; d_call: -; clone_size: -; v_call: TRBV19; cdr3_aa: ASSMVGERMFSIQY
j_call: TRBJ2-7; d_call: TRBD1; clone_size: few; v_call: TRBV20-1; cdr3_aa: SARGTGPYEQY
j_call: TRBJ1-1; d_call: -; clone_size: many; v_call: TRBV20-1; cdr3_aa: SAHLPPGNTEAF
j_call: TRBJ1-6; d_call: -; clone_size: few; v_call: TRBV29-1; cdr3_aa: SVREDGNSPLH
j_call: TRBJ2-5; d_call: TRBD2; clone_size: many; v_call: TRBV12-3/TRBV12-4; cdr3_aa: ASSLGSGGSGTQY
j_call: TRBJ2-5; d_call: TRBD2; clone_size: few; v_call: TRBV28; cdr3_aa: ASSFDGRGRETQY
j_call: TRBJ1-1; d_call: -; clone_size: -; v_call: TRBV6-2/TRBV6-3; cdr3_aa: ASSYPTGTLNTEAF
j_call: TRBJ2-1; d_call: -; clone_size: -; v_call: TRBV7-3; cdr3_aa: ASSLSSAPNEQF
j_call: TRBJ2-7; d_call: -; clone_size: many; v_call: TRBV29-1; cdr3_aa: SVEDSLGYEQY
j_call: TRBJ1-1; d_call: -; clone_size: few; v_call: TRBV7-8; cdr3_aa: ASSPQDSRMNTEAF
j_call: TRBJ2-7; d_call: TRBD1; clone_size: few; v_call: TRBV4-3; cdr3_aa: ASSQENRDREPYEQY
j_call: TRBJ2-1; d_call: -; clone_size: -; v_call: TRBV20-1; cdr3_aa: SAGWGTYNEQF
j_call: TRBJ2-3; d_call: -; clone_size: -; v_call: TRBV6-1; cdr3_aa: ASSYVGAGTDTQY
j_call: TRBJ2-7; d_call: -; clone_size: few; v_call: TRBV7-9; cdr3_aa: ASSFPDRVYEQY
j_call: TRBJ2-1; d_call: TRBD2; clone_size: few; v_call: TRBV11-2; cdr3_aa: ASTLSGKYNEQF
j_call: TRBJ2-5; d_call: TRBD2; clone_size: many; v_call: TRBV4-3; cdr3_aa: ASSQEPGLASQETQY
j_call: TRBJ2-3; d_call: -; clone_size: many; v_call: TRBV6-5; cdr3_aa: ASSYLAGRGDTQY
j_call: TRBJ1-1; d_call: -; clone_size: few; v_call: TRBV5-1; cdr3_aa: ASSSGEMNTEAF
j_call: TRBJ2-7; d_call: TRBD2; clone_size: many; v_call: TRBV20-1; cdr3_aa: SARGLASAYSSYEQY
j_call: TRBJ2-7; d_call: -; clone_size: few; v_call: TRBV28; cdr3_aa: ASSLIGMAYEQY
j_call: TRBJ2-7; d_call: -; clone_size: -; v_call: TRBV7-8; cdr3_aa: ASSSKSTSRLEQY
j_call: TRBJ2-2; d_call: -; clone_size: -; v_call: TRBV11-1; cdr3_aa: ASSFGGTFWEANTGELF
j_call: TRBJ2-5; d_call: TRBD1; clone_size: -; v_call: TRBV6-2/TRBV6-3; cdr3_aa: ASSYGPGQGFETQY
j_call: TRBJ2-2; d_call: -; clone_size: -; v_call: TRBV28; cdr3_aa: ASSPPLLVAAGELF
j_call: TRBJ1-1; d_call: TRBD1; clone_size: -; v_call: TRBV7-2; cdr3_aa: ASSLDNRGKAF
j_call: TRBJ2-1; d_call: TRBD1; clone_size: few; v_call: TRBV20-1; cdr3_aa: SARGPGQGSYNEQF
j_call: TRBJ1-2; d_call: -; clone_size: few; v_call: TRBV7-9; cdr3_aa: ASSLGGWYGYT
j_call: TRBJ2-3; d_call: TRBD1; clone_size: -; v_call: TRBV12-3/TRBV12-4; cdr3_aa: ASSQGGSTPDTQY
j_call: TRBJ2-3; d_call: TRBD2; clone_size: few; v_call: TRBV12-3/TRBV12-4; cdr3_aa: ASSPAGGPSRDTQY
j_call: TRBJ1-6; d_call: -; clone_size: few; v_call: TRBV20-1; cdr3_aa: SAREGRVSGNSPLH
j_call: TRBJ2-4; d_call: TRBD2; clone_size: few; v_call: TRBV7-2; cdr3_aa: ASSSPGLAGGKNIQY
j_call: TRBJ2-7; d_call: TRBD1; clone_size: -; v_call: TRBV10-3; cdr3_aa: AISQGATFDEQY